This entry concerns a single TCR beta chain. This clonotype was observed a few times. Its antigen is still unknown. Per-base quality was not reported, and no clone a single base away is much larger than it. Receptors were amplified or captured by 5' RACE. The sequencing machine was a NextSeq 500. In the TCR library protocol, a unique molecular identifier was attached to each TCR cDNA molecule so that PCR and sequencing errors could be corrected. As for how the authors treated the data: TCR identification, UMI-based error correction and CDR3 extraction were all carried out with Decombinator tools. TCRs above a frequency of 2 per 1,000, corresponding to the top 1% of the tumor frequency distribution, were defined as expanded. Renyi diversity was computed with the R vegan package after each repertoire had been subsampled 100 times to 5,000 TCRs. To build CDR3 similarity networks, amino acid triplet string-kernel similarity was used, and CDR3s were connected when their pairwise similarity was above 0.82. TCRdb's own reprocessing of the public reads used fastp at Q25 and MiXCR and kept productive beta chains. All rows with the same CDR3 protein become a single entry with the most common DNA and genes. TCRdb assigned the V and J calls; the authors' analysis was not used. Across this sample there are around 87,000 distinct CDR3 sequences, with approximately 12% seen only once. Approximately 39% of the sample belongs to the ten largest clones.

These data come from a study of spatial heterogeneity in lung cancer (dated by TCRdb to about 2019). Regarding the research as a whole: Beta-chain transcripts were consistently detected in greater numbers than alpha-chain transcripts, which likely reflects a higher abundance of beta-chain transcripts. In the raw uncorrected reads, each unique combination of TCR and UMI appeared more than ten times on average. In non-small cell lung cancer, the study made a quantitative comparison of TCR alpha and beta repertoires among multiple tumor regions, matched nontumor lung and blood. Nonsynonymous mutation counts, determined by whole-exome sequencing of tumor tissue, were related to features of the TCR repertoire. Both alpha and beta chains were TCR-sequenced in 200 to 250 tumor regions, approximately 68 matched nontumor lung samples and roughly 54 PBMC samples obtained at surgery. What the research found in general, with its limitations: Ubiquitous expanded tumor TCRs showed up in blood more often at tumor resection than at routine follow-up. Additional single-cell paired TCR alpha and beta sequencing was considered necessary to confirm, at a functional level, the hypothesis that regional TCRs recognize regional mutations.

The label giving this sample's time point can be read as: sample taken at primary tumor resection. Samples were obtained from approximately 77 patients with early-stage, untreated non-small cell lung cancer from the lung TRACERx cohort. For TCR sequencing, whole RNA was extracted from tumor and nontumor lung tissue, or from cryopreserved PBMC samples, and no cell sorting was done. Patients were selected for TCR sequencing only if sufficient RNA was available from at least two tumor regions. Trimming takes 4 bases from V and 7 bases from J, and the germline ends sit 5 bases apart. CDR1 and CDR2 were assigned from the germline V gene as MDHEN and SYDVKM. The CDR3 numbers 11 residues from cysteine through phenylalanine. Solely the CDR3 DNA is kept, with 33 bases framed from the first base.

The TCR was taken from a male donor with early-stage non-small cell lung cancer. Recombination joined TRBV28 with TRBJ2-1; there is no confident call for the D gene. The source material was PBMCs, sampled at surgery. The CDR3: CASSSLNEQFF. The nucleotides are TGTGCCAGCAGTTCTCTTAATGAGCAGTTCTTC.